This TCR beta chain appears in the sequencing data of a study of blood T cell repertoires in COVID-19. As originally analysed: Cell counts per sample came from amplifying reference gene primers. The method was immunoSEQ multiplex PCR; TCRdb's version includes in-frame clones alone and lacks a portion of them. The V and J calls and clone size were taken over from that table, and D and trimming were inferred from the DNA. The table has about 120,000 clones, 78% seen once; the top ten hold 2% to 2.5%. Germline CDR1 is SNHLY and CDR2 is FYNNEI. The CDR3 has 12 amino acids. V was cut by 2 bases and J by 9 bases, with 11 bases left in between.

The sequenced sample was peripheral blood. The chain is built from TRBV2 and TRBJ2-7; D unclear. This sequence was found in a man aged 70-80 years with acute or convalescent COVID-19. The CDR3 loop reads CASSESLRLQYF. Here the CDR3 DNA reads TGTGCCAGCAGTGAAAGTTTACGGTTGCAGTACTTC.